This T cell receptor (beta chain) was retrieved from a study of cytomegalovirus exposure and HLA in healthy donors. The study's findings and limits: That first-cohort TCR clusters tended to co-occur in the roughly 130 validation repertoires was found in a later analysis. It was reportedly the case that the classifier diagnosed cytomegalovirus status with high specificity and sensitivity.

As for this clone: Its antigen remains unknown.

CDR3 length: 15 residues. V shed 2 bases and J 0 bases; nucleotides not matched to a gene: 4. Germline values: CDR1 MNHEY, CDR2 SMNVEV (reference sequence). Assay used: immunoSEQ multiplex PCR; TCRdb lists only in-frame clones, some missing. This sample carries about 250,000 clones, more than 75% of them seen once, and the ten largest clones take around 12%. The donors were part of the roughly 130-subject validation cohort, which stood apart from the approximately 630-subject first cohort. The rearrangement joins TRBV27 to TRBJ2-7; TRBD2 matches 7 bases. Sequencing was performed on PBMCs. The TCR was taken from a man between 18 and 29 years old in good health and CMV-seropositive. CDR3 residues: CASSLGTTSSYEQYF. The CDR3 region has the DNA TGTGCCAGCAGTTTAGGGACTACGAGCTCCTACGAGCAGTACTTC.